Sequencing of this T cell receptor (beta chain) was carried out in a study of Ad26.COV2.S vaccination and SARS-CoV-2 variants. About the study: The authors gave Ad26.COV2.S intramuscularly, either once or twice 56 days apart.

Profiling relied on immunoSEQ multiplex PCR, and the TCRdb table lists in-frame clones only, not all of them. This table holds roughly 400,000 clones, 70% to 90% found once. Treatment here: some 20 received Ad26.COV2.S at low or high dose, single or two shots; about 5 received placebo; per-sample allocation not given. Sample collection was performed on day 63 after the first vaccine or placebo injection. In the case of this clone: What it recognizes is unknown. The same CDR3 also results from other DNA sequences found in this sample.

This CDR3 region has 13 residues. V was pared by 0 bases and J by 2 bases, with 5 bases between. Germline lookup yields CDR1 SGHTA and CDR2 FQGNSA. Study outcomes and limitations: For non-spike TCRs, breadth in vaccine recipients resembled that in placebo recipients.

The sequence was obtained from a person aged 18-65 years who received the Ad26.COV2.S COVID-19 vaccine or a placebo. The sequenced sample was peripheral blood, obtained in a trial of Ad26.COV2.S vaccine versus placebo. The rearrangement joins TRBV7-2 to TRBJ2-7; no definite D call. DNA of the CDR3: TGTGCCAGCAGCTTAGCGGGCCCCTACGAGCAGTACTTC. Residues: CASSLAGPYEQYF. Using reference TRBV7-2 and TRBJ2-7 for the parts outside the CDR3, the full variable domain is GAGVSQSPSNKVTEKGKDVELRCDPISGHTALYWYRQSLGQGLEFLIYFQGNSAPDKSGLPSDRFSAERTGGSVSTLTIQRTQQEDSAVYLCASSLAGPYEQYFGPGTRLTVT.